A selection of T cell receptor beta chains follows, all from one sample in a study of sequential checkpoint blockade in melanoma. Repertoires were generated with immunoSEQ multiplex PCR, while TCRdb's copy carries only in-frame clones and drops some. The data show approximately 9,300 clones, roughly 73% seen once. Here the sequenced sample was CD8+ T cells sorted from blood (inferred from file names), taken from a patient given nivolumab and ipilimumab in sequence. These receptors all stem from a human donor with melanoma. Each CDR3 is given with its conserved first and last residue. Each record gives: V gene, D gene, clone size, J gene, CDR3 DNA, CDR3 protein. The D gene is left open where the match is weak. Clone size, where shown, is once, few, many, or a class for clones that have expanded.

TRBV9	TRBD1	.	TRBJ1-2	TGTGCCAGCAGCGTCAGCGACAGGGTCTATGGCTACACCTTC	CASSVSDRVYGYTF
TRBV4-3	.	medium-sized	TRBJ2-1	TGCGCCAGCAGCCAAGATCTGGCGGCAACCTACAATGAGCAGTTCTTC	CASSQDLAATYNEQFF
TRBV29-1	.	.	TRBJ2-3	TGCAGCGTTACTTCCCTAAGTGATACGCAGTATTTT	CSVTSLSDTQYF
TRBV5-5	.	.	TRBJ1-1	TGTGCCAGCAGCTGGGAGGGAGGGACATACATGAACACTGAAGCTTTCTTT	CASSWEGGTYMNTEAFF
TRBV7-9	.	.	TRBJ2-7	TGTGCCAGCAGCTTAGGTCGGTACGAGCAGTACTTC	CASSLGRYEQYF
TRBV11-2	.	once	TRBJ2-3	TGTGCCAGCAGCTTCATCGGTAGCACAGATACGCAGTATTTT	CASSFIGSTDTQYF
TRBV7-9	.	.	TRBJ2-5	TGTGCCAGCAGCTTAGCCCACCCTAGGTGGTTGGAGAAAGAGACCCAGTACTTC	CASSLAHPRWLEKETQYF
TRBV27	TRBD2	.	TRBJ2-3	TGTGCCAGCAGTTTGGTTGGACTAGCGGGAGTAGATACGCAGTATTTT	CASSLVGLAGVDTQYF
TRBV28	.	.	TRBJ1-1	TGTGCCAGCAGACGAATCGGGAACACTGAAGCTTTCTTT	CASRRIGNTEAFF
TRBV5-8	.	.	TRBJ1-4	TGTGCCAGCAGCGCCGATGCGGGACCGAATAATGAAAAACTGTTTTTT	CASSADAGPNNEKLFF
TRBV19	TRBD1	.	TRBJ2-1	TGTGCCAGTAGTATGGGGCCCCCAGGGGGCGAGGCGCTTAATGAGCAGTTCTTC	CASSMGPPGGEALNEQFF
TRBV7-8	.	once	TRBJ2-7	TGTGCCAGCAGCTTAGGGGTAGGGGAAGGCTACGAGCAGTACTTC	CASSLGVGEGYEQYF
TRBV14	TRBD2	.	TRBJ2-5	TGTGCCAGCAGCCACGAAGGGACTAGCGGGAGGTTGGAGACCCAGTACTTC	CASSHEGTSGRLETQYF
TRBV27	.	.	TRBJ2-1	TGTGCCAGCACCGGAGGAGCTTCGAACAATGAGCAGTTCTTC	CASTGGASNNEQFF
TRBV14	.	.	TRBJ2-5	TGTGCCAGCAGCCAGATAGGGTACACGGTATACACGGACTGGGAAGAGACCCAGTACTTC	CASSQIGYTVYTDWEETQYF
TRBV27	.	.	TRBJ1-4	TGTGCCAGCAGTTACCAGGGGTTTAATGAAAAACTGTTTTTT	CASSYQGFNEKLFF
TRBV14	.	.	TRBJ1-1	TGTGCCAGCAGCCAAAGACACCTCACTGAAGCTTTCTTT	CASSQRHLTEAFF
TRBV7-6	.	.	TRBJ1-3	TGTGCCAGCAGCTTAGATCCAGAAGGAAACACCATATATTTT	CASSLDPEGNTIYF
TRBV28	TRBD1	once	TRBJ2-5	TGTGCCAGCAGTTTAGGTACAGGGGTAGAAGAGACCCAGTACTTC	CASSLGTGVEETQYF
TRBV7-7	TRBD2	.	TRBJ2-5	TGTGCTAGCAGCTCCTCGAGCGGGAGTATTCTGGAGACCCAGTACTTC	CASSSSSGSILETQYF
TRBV27	TRBD2	.	TRBJ2-7	TGTGCCAGCAGTTTACGGGCGGGAGGCTTTACCTACGAGCAGTACTTC	CASSLRAGGFTYEQYF
TRBV6-5	.	few	TRBJ1-3	TGTGCCAGCAGTTACGGAAGTTCTAGGAACACCATATATTTT	CASSYGSSRNTIYF
TRBV4-2	.	.	TRBJ1-2	TGTGCCAGCAGCCAAGAACAGGGAATCGTTAGTGGCTACACCTTC	CASSQEQGIVSGYTF
TRBV11-2	.	once	TRBJ2-7	TGTGCCAGCAGCACGCCAATCGAGGGGGACTACGAGCAGTACTTC	CASSTPIEGDYEQYF
TRBV9	.	.	TRBJ1-2	TGTGCCAGCAGCGTCCCACAGGGTTCTGGCTACACCTTC	CASSVPQGSGYTF
TRBV27	TRBD1	few	TRBJ2-7	TGTGCCAGCAGTCCAGGATGGGACAGCTCCTACGAGCAGTACTTC	CASSPGWDSSYEQYF
TRBV7-9	TRBD2	.	TRBJ2-5	TGTGCCAGCAGCTTTAGACTAGCGGGAGGAGAGACCCAGTACTTC	CASSFRLAGGETQYF
TRBV27	.	.	TRBJ2-7	TGTGCCAGCAGTTTATCAGGGGCGCTTGGTTACGAGCAGTACTTC	CASSLSGALGYEQYF
TRBV19	TRBD1	.	TRBJ2-7	TGTGCCAGTAGTATAGGGACAGGGCCCTACGAGCAGTACTTC	CASSIGTGPYEQYF
TRBV7-3	.	once	TRBJ2-3	TGTGCCAGCAGCTTACAGGGTCGACCAGATACGCAGTATTTT	CASSLQGRPDTQYF
TRBV9	TRBD2	.	TRBJ2-1	TGTGCCAGCAGCGCGGACAGGGGGTCGACTAGCGGGAGAGGCTATGAGCAGTTCTTC	CASSADRGSTSGRGYEQFF
TRBV7-9	.	.	TRBJ2-6	TGTGCCAGCAGCCCCGGAGGTCTGTACAACGTCCTGACTTTC	CASSPGGLYNVLTF
TRBV27	TRBD2	.	TRBJ2-1	TGTGCCAGCAGTGCGGGACTAGCGGACAATGAGCAGTTCTTC	CASSAGLADNEQFF
TRBV13	.	.	TRBJ1-1	TGTGCCAGCAGCTCCAGGGTTATGAACACTGAAGCTTTCTTT	CASSSRVMNTEAFF
TRBV7-9	TRBD1	.	TRBJ2-7	TGTGCCAGCAGCTTCCCAGGGGGCTACGAGCAGTACTTC	CASSFPGGYEQYF
TRBV7-8	.	.	TRBJ2-7	TGTGCCAGCAGCTTAGAAGCAGGCCACGAGCAGTACTTC	CASSLEAGHEQYF
TRBV13	.	.	TRBJ1-1	TGTGCCAGCAGCTTATTGGAGGCGCTGGACACTGAAGCTTTCTTT	CASSLLEALDTEAFF
TRBV19	TRBD1	.	TRBJ1-1	TGTGCCAGTAGTTGGACAGGGAAGACTGAAGCTTTCTTT	CASSWTGKTEAFF